These 7 T cell receptor beta chains came from one sample sequenced in a study of blood T cells in healthy people across ages. Together with a sample-barcoded 5' primer, a J-beta primer mix was included in a second PCR lasting about 7 to 12 cycles. MiXCR, run by TCRdb on the 5' RACE reads, gives a single entry per CDR3 protein. The sample shows 650,000 to 900,000 distinct CDR3 sequences, 55% to 65% of them seen only once. The sequenced sample consisted of blood. The receptors derive from a young man in good health.

The chain employs TRBV11-1 and TRBJ2-3; TRBD2 aligns across 10 bases. Germline V CDR1 and CDR2: SGHAT, FQDESV (reference sequence). The CDR3 loop spans 16 amino acids. V lost 2 bases and J lost 7; bases outside the gene matches: 9. The CDR3 sequence: CASSLRDLAGVNTQYF. CDR3 nucleotide sequence: TGTGCCAGCAGCTTACGTGACCTAGCGGGGGTCAATACGCAGTATTTT.

This chain uses TRBV5-5 with TRBJ1-6; TRBD1 aligns across 7 bases. J gave up 5 bases and V 4 bases, and 9 bases lay outside the gene matches. Germline-derived CDR1 and CDR2 are SGHKS and YYEKEE (reference sequence). There are 16 residues in the CDR3. For the CDR3, the DNA is TGTGCCAGCAGCCCCCAGACAGGGACTGATAATTCACCCCTCCACTTT. It is translated as CASSPQTGTDNSPLHF.

This clonotype was recorded only once. In DNA form, the CDR3 reads TGCGCCAGCAGCTTGTATAGCGGGGATGGGTCGACGCAGTATTTT. It specifies CASSLYSGDGSTQYF. The rearrangement uses TRBV5-1 and TRBJ2-3, with 8 bases fitting TRBD2. CDR1 SGHRS and CDR2 YFSETQ come from the germline V gene. The V gene end was trimmed by 1 base and the J gene end by 9 bases; junction bases not matched to a gene: 10. The CDR3 covers 15 residues.

The chain recombines TRBV11-1 with TRBJ2-4; 8 nucleotides match TRBD2. The junction had 6 bases not matched to a gene; V was cut back by 4 bases and J by 4 bases. The germline V gene encodes CDR1 SGHAT and CDR2 FQDESV (reference sequence). The CDR3 runs to 15 residues. CDR3 sequence reads: CASSSAGGQKNIQYF. The DNA of the CDR3 is TGTGCCAGCAGCTCGGCGGGGGGACAAAAAAACATTCAGTACTTC.

The chain uses TRBV28 and TRBJ2-5; D unresolved. V was cut by 6 bases and J by 5 bases, with 7 bases left in between. CDR1 MDHEN and CDR2 SYDVKM come from the germline V gene. CDR3 length: 11 amino acids. The CDR3 nucleotides are TGTGCCAGCAGCCAACCTGAGACCCAGTACTTC. As protein: CASSQPETQYF.

The gene calls are TRBV20-1 and TRBJ1-2, with D perhaps TRBD1 (6 bases). The CDR3 is made up of 13 amino acids. CDR1 and CDR2 from the germline V gene are DFQATT and SNEGSKA (reference sequence). The V end was cut by 6 bases, the J end by 2 bases, with 13 bases between. CDR3 sequence reads: CSATDRSNYGYTF. Here the CDR3 DNA reads TGCAGTGCAACCGACAGGTCCAACTATGGCTACACCTTC.

V and J are TRBV4-1 and TRBJ2-7, with D perhaps TRBD2 (6 bases). The V gene lost 2 bases and the J gene lost 2 bases, with 13 bases spanning the gap. CDR3 size: 15 residues. Germline V gene data show CDR1 as MGHRA and CDR2 as YSYEKL. The CDR3 region is CASSQSLAQTYEQYF. CDR3 DNA sequence: TGCGCCAGCAGCCAATCCCTAGCGCAGACCTACGAGCAGTACTTC.